These T cell receptor beta chains were read from a single sample in a study of T cell responses to AZD1222 COVID-19 vaccine. Clones were sequenced by immunoSEQ multiplex PCR, and TCRdb holds only the in-frame ones, with some missing. This sample carries about 190,000 clones, almost 95% of them seen once, and the ten largest clones take 1% to 1.5%. The source material was peripheral blood, sampled on day 0 of AZD1222 vaccination. The origin of the receptors is an adult in good health. Each CDR3 is given with its conserved first and last residue. A D gene is named only where the DNA matches it firmly. Clone sizes are given selectively: once, few, many, or a class where the clone is expanded.

clone_size j_call v_call d_call cdr3_aa cdr3_nt
- TRBJ1-2 TRBV6-2/TRBV6-3 - CASSSQGRSYTF TGTGCCAGCAGTTCCCAGGGGAGGAGCTACACCTTC
- TRBJ1-5 TRBV2 - CASSEARSAGGQPQHF TGTGCCAGCAGTGAAGCGCGGTCCGCCGGCGGTCAGCCCCAGCATTTT
- TRBJ1-5 TRBV6-1 - CASSERAQHF TGTGCCAGCAGTGAAAGGGCCCAGCATTTT
- TRBJ1-5 TRBV6-5 - CASSYSNRGQPQHF TGTGCCAGCAGTTACTCGAATCGCGGCCAGCCCCAGCATTTT
- TRBJ1-6 TRBV7-2 - CASSTGSQSPLHF TGTGCCAGCAGCACAGGGTCACAATCACCCCTCCACTTT
- TRBJ1-5 TRBV10-3 TRBD1 CAISPGQGPYQPQHF TGTGCCATCAGTCCGGGACAGGGTCCCTATCAGCCCCAGCATTTT
- TRBJ2-7 TRBV6-4 - CASRTSGTTGEQYF TGTGCCAGCCGAACCTCCGGGACCACGGGCGAGCAGTACTTC
once TRBJ1-2 TRBV18 - CASSPFDGTVNYGYTF TGTGCCAGCTCACCCTTTGACGGGACTGTAAACTATGGCTACACCTTC
- TRBJ2-1 TRBV6-5 TRBD2 CASRDSGSYNEQFF TGTGCCAGCAGGGACAGCGGGAGTTACAATGAGCAGTTCTTC
- TRBJ2-2 TRBV10-3 - CAISEYGGPGELFF TGTGCCATCAGTGAATATGGGGGACCCGGGGAGCTGTTTTTT
- TRBJ1-2 TRBV4-3 - CASSQGWDGYGYTF TGCGCCAGCAGCCAAGGATGGGACGGCTATGGCTACACCTTC
- TRBJ2-5 TRBV4-3 - CASSQDKGSGETQYF TGCGCCAGCAGCCAAGATAAGGGCAGCGGAGAGACCCAGTACTTC
- TRBJ2-7 TRBV10-1 TRBD1 CASSESGAGGRLEQYF TGCGCCAGCAGTGAGTCGGGGGCAGGGGGAAGGCTCGAGCAGTACTTC
- TRBJ1-2 TRBV27 TRBD1 CASSLSGTGGDGYTF TGTGCCAGCAGTTTATCAGGGACAGGGGGCGACGGCTACACCTTC
- TRBJ2-5 TRBV28 - CASSWDLKETQYF TGTGCCAGCAGTTGGGATTTAAAAGAGACCCAGTACTTC
once TRBJ2-3 TRBV9 - CASSLQGTDTQYF TGTGCCAGCAGCCTACAAGGCACAGATACGCAGTATTTT
- TRBJ2-4 TRBV18 TRBD2 CASSPTSSGAAKNIQYF TGTGCCAGCTCTCCCACTTCTAGCGGGGCAGCCAAAAACATTCAGTACTTC
- TRBJ1-1 TRBV6-6 - CASRDRQNTEAFF TGTGCCAGCAGAGATAGACAGAACACTGAAGCTTTCTTT
- TRBJ2-7 TRBV13 - CASSLPGTYEQYF TGTGCCAGCAGTCTTCCCGGGACCTACGAGCAGTACTTC
- TRBJ2-2 TRBV19 - CASSSGQYTGELFF TGTGCCAGTAGTAGTGGCCAGTACACCGGGGAGCTGTTTTTT
once TRBJ2-1 TRBV5-1 - CASSLARNNEQFF TGCGCCAGCAGCTTGGCCCGAAACAATGAGCAGTTCTTC
- TRBJ2-3 TRBV3-1/TRBV3-2 TRBD2 CASSPLAGGRTDTQYF TGTGCCAGCAGCCCCCTAGCGGGGGGGCGGACAGATACGCAGTATTTT
once TRBJ2-3 TRBV19 TRBD2 CAIAGSGTDTQYF TGTGCCATAGCGGGGAGTGGCACAGATACGCAGTATTTT
- TRBJ1-4 TRBV5-1 TRBD1 CASSIGQANEKLFF TGCGCCAGCAGCATAGGACAGGCTAATGAAAAACTGTTTTTT
- TRBJ1-3 TRBV30 - CAWSVAGGNTIYF TGTGCCTGGAGTGTAGCAGGGGGAAACACCATATATTTT
- TRBJ2-1 TRBV12-3/TRBV12-4 - CASSLYGNEQFF TGTGCCAGCAGTTTGTATGGAAATGAGCAGTTCTTC
- TRBJ1-2 TRBV14 - CASSQVAGYGYTF TGTGCCAGCAGCCAAGTCGCTGGATATGGCTACACCTTC
- TRBJ2-1 TRBV29-1 TRBD2 CSVSGTSGGDEQFF TGCAGCGTTTCCGGGACTAGCGGGGGCGATGAGCAGTTCTTC
- TRBJ1-6 TRBV28 - CANRGSRGSPLHF TGTGCCAACCGTGGGTCGCGGGGCTCACCCCTCCACTTT
- TRBJ1-1 TRBV6-1 - CASSDHRNKNTEAFF TGTGCCAGCAGTGACCACAGAAATAAGAACACTGAAGCTTTCTTT
- TRBJ2-1 TRBV11-2 - CASSFELKGSYNEQFF TGTGCCAGCAGCTTCGAACTCAAAGGCTCCTACAATGAGCAGTTCTTC
- TRBJ2-7 TRBV19 TRBD1 CASSNGQGIEQYF TGTGCCAGTAGTAACGGACAGGGGATCGAGCAGTACTTC
- TRBJ1-2 TRBV7-2 - CASSLDRAGGYTF TGTGCCAGCAGCTTAGACAGGGCTGGTGGCTACACCTTC
once TRBJ1-2 TRBV11-3 TRBD1 CASSSRDRANNYGYTF TGTGCCAGCAGCTCCCGGGACAGGGCCAATAACTATGGCTACACCTTC
- TRBJ2-5 TRBV27 TRBD2 CASSYGGGAVETQYF TGTGCCAGCAGTTACGGCGGGGGGGCCGTTGAGACCCAGTACTTC
- TRBJ2-1 TRBV4-2 - CASSQGGPRNEQFF TGTGCCAGCAGCCAAGGGGGGCCGAGGAATGAGCAGTTCTTC
- TRBJ1-4 TRBV18 - CASSPLHPDWATNEKLFF TGTGCCAGCTCACCACTCCACCCAGATTGGGCAACTAATGAAAAACTGTTTTTT
- TRBJ2-7 TRBV7-2 TRBD1 CASSPGTGTYEQYF TGTGCCAGCAGTCCCGGGACAGGGACGTACGAGCAGTACTTC
- TRBJ1-1 TRBV27 - CASSLSAAGNTEAFF TGTGCCAGCAGTTTATCAGCCGCAGGGAATACTGAAGCTTTCTTT
- TRBJ2-7 TRBV9 - CASSVGTSYEQYF TGTGCCAGCAGCGTAGGGACATCGTACGAGCAGTACTTC
once TRBJ1-2 TRBV27 - CASSLRPQGPYGYTF TGTGCCAGCAGTTTGCGACCACAGGGCCCCTATGGCTACACCTTC
- TRBJ2-5 TRBV7-8 - CASSLVSTGAHAETQYF TGTGCCAGCAGCTTAGTATCGACGGGGGCACATGCAGAGACCCAGTACTTC
once TRBJ1-1 TRBV7-8 - CASSSQGLGTEAFF TGTGCCAGCAGCTCGCAGGGGCTAGGCACTGAAGCTTTCTTT
- TRBJ2-5 TRBV28 TRBD2 CASRRGSSGGNQETQYF TGTGCCAGCAGACGGGGATCTAGCGGGGGTAACCAAGAGACCCAGTACTTC
- TRBJ1-2 TRBV29-1 - CSVEGGKTAPRYGYTF TGCAGCGTTGAGGGGGGGAAGACAGCGCCGCGGTATGGCTACACCTTC
- TRBJ1-2 TRBV6-4 - CASSDYTGYTF TGTGCCAGCAGTGACTACACGGGCTACACCTTC
- TRBJ1-1 TRBV7-2 TRBD1 CASSSRQGTVNTEAFF TGTGCCAGCAGCTCCCGACAGGGGACAGTGAACACTGAAGCTTTCTTT
- TRBJ2-1 TRBV24-1 TRBD1 CATSDLKDRVHEQFF TGTGCCACCAGTGATTTGAAGGACAGGGTCCATGAGCAGTTCTTC
- TRBJ1-4 TRBV5-1 - CASSSGRTPATNEKLFF TGCGCCAGCAGCTCAGGACGGACGCCCGCAACTAATGAAAAACTGTTTTTT
- TRBJ2-2 TRBV19 - CASSIDLGLSGELFF TGTGCCAGTAGTATAGATCTTGGGCTCAGCGGGGAGCTGTTTTTT
- TRBJ1-1 TRBV30 - CAWSRVEAFF TGTGCCTGGTCACGGGTAGAAGCTTTCTTT